What follows are 10 T cell receptor beta chains derived from one specimen sequenced in a study of cytomegalovirus exposure and HLA in healthy donors. Primers: 60 Vbeta forward and 13 Jbeta reverse. Clones were read by immunoSEQ multiplex PCR, and TCRdb kept only the in-frame ones, dropping some. The profile shows 120,000 to 150,000 clones, around 82% of them singletons. Input material: PBMCs. These receptors came from a man younger than 35 in good health and CMV-seropositive.

The chain carries TRBV6-5 and TRBJ2-1, with a weak D call TRBD1 (5 bases). The CDR3 extends over 15 amino acids. From germline, CDR1 is MNHEY and CDR2 SVGAGI. V lost 6 bases to trimming and J lost 0 bases, with 12 bases between them. Here the CDR3 reads CASSPGDSSYNEQFF. CDR3 coding DNA: TGTGCCAGCAGCCCCGGAGACAGCTCCTACAATGAGCAGTTCTTC.

The CDR3 region has the DNA TGTGCCAGTAGTCCTTCTCGGACAGGTCATGGCTACACCTTC. Protein product: CASSPSRTGHGYTF. The gene calls are TRBV19 and TRBJ1-2, with 7 nucleotides matching TRBD1. Unmatched junction bases numbered 9, after V lost 5 bases and J lost 6 bases. The germline V gene encodes CDR1 LNHDA and CDR2 SQIVND (reference sequence). The CDR3 has 14 residues.

In its sample, this clone was seen a few times. The V gene is TRBV7-6, the J gene TRBJ2-3; 9 bases are shared with TRBD2. This CDR3 is built from 16 residues. CDR1 SGHVS and CDR2 FNYEAQ come from the germline V gene. With V trimmed by 1 base and J by 2 bases, 4 bases remained unmatched. The CDR3 sequence is CASSLGPSGNTDTQYF. In DNA, the CDR3 is TGTGCCAGCAGCTTAGGTCCTAGCGGGAACACAGATACGCAGTATTTT. The full variable domain, its missing parts supplied by reference TRBV7-6 and TRBJ2-3, is GAGVSQSPRYKVTKRGQDVALRCDPISGHVSLYWYRQALGQGPEFLTYFNYEAQQDKSGLPNDRFSAERPEGSISTLTIQRTEQRDSAMYRCASSLGPSGNTDTQYFGPGTRLTVL.

The rearrangement uses TRBV9 and TRBJ2-3, with a possible D match to TRBD1 (6 bases). The CDR3 spans 16 residues. Germline V gene sequence: CDR1 SGDLS, CDR2 YYNGEE. The V and J ends lost 4 bases and 2 bases respectively, with 17 bases between them. CDR3 DNA: TGTGCCAGCAGCCCTAAATATCAGGGGTACACAGATACGCAGTATTTT. This encodes CASSPKYQGYTDTQYF.

This chain links TRBV4-2 with TRBJ2-1; 8 nucleotides line up with TRBD2. The junction had 13 bases not matched to a gene; V was cut back by 2 bases and J by 1 base. Per the germline V gene, CDR1 is LGHNA and CDR2 is YNFKEQ. The CDR3 extends over 19 amino acids. CDR3 DNA sequence: TGTGCCAGCAGCCAACAACAGGGAGCGGGAGTTTCTTCCTACAATGAGCAGTTCTTC. It encodes CASSQQQGAGVSSYNEQFF.

This sequence joins TRBV29-1 and TRBJ2-2, with 10 positions matching TRBD2. Germline CDR1 and CDR2: SQVTM and ANQGSEA. The CDR3 spans 16 residues. With 7 bases clipped from V and 1 base from J, the junction kept 9 bases outside the gene matches. The CDR3 loop reads CSGSYWTSGNTGELFF. The CDR3 DNA is TGCAGCGGATCCTATTGGACTAGCGGGAACACCGGGGAGCTGTTTTTT.

CDR3: CSGLTSGRGDTQYF. The DNA of the CDR3 is TGCAGCGGTTTGACTAGCGGGAGAGGAGATACGCAGTATTTT. The chain uses TRBV29-1 and TRBJ2-3, with 12 nucleotides matching TRBD2. Trimming at V came to 7 bases and at J to 5 bases, leaving 7 bases not matched to a gene. The CDR3 loop spans 14 amino acids. The germline gives CDR1 SQVTM, CDR2 ANQGSEA.

The J gene is TRBJ1-1, the V gene TRBV4-1; no definite D call. This CDR3 is 15 amino acids long. CDR1 MGHRA and CDR2 YSYEKL come from the germline V gene. The V gene lost 3 bases and the J gene lost 0 bases, with 11 bases spanning the gap. CDR3 region: CASSQASIMNTEAFF. The CDR3 nucleotides are TGCGCCAGCAGCCAGGCCTCGATTATGAACACTGAAGCTTTCTTT.

The V call is TRBV27, the J call TRBJ1-2, with TRBD1 identical over 7 bases. CDR1 and CDR2 from the germline V gene are MNHEY and SMNVEV (reference sequence). V shed 6 bases, J shed 7 bases, and the junction held 8 bases outside the gene matches. The CDR3 sequence is 13 residues long. The CDR3 loop is CASRSTGRSGYTF. The CDR3 DNA reads as TGTGCCAGCAGGTCGACAGGGCGGTCTGGCTACACCTTC.

Only a few counts were recorded for this clone. V and J are TRBV9 and TRBJ1-3, with a tentative D call TRBD1 (6 bases). Germline V gene lookup returns CDR1 SGDLS and CDR2 YYNGEE. V was cut by 3 bases and J by 4 bases, with 17 bases left in between. This CDR3 region has 16 residues. The CDR3 nucleotides read TGTGCCAGCAGCGGAGGAGGGGGGGGCCGGGGAAACACCATATATTTT. Translation: CASSGGGGGRGNTIYF.